What follows are 15 T cell receptor beta chains derived from one specimen sequenced in a study of cytomegalovirus exposure and HLA in healthy donors. Primers included in the PCR were 60 Vbeta and 13 Jbeta primers. Some clones are missing from TCRdb's copy, which holds only in-frame ones; the method was immunoSEQ multiplex PCR. The table records more than 85,000 clones, about four fifths of them present only once. Sequencing input: PBMCs. These receptors were obtained from a man aged 25 to 45 in good health and CMV-seronegative.

J is TRBJ1-2 and V is TRBV11-2; TRBD1 matches at 10 bases. The CDR3 contains 15 residues. From germline, CDR1 is SGHAT and CDR2 FQNNGV. V was clipped by 4 bases and J by 8 bases; unmatched bases: 10. The CDR3 is CASSSPRQGAKGYTF. The CDR3 bases are TGTGCCAGCAGCTCACCTAGACAGGGGGCTAAGGGCTACACCTTC.

The chain uses TRBV27 and TRBJ1-6; D not resolved. The V gene lost 3 bases and the J gene lost 7 bases, with 7 bases spanning the gap. This CDR3 has 13 amino acids. In germline, CDR1 is MNHEY, CDR2 SMNVEV (reference sequence). The CDR3 nucleotides read TGTGCCAGCAGTTTTCCGGGGAATTCACCCCTCCACTTT. This translates into CASSFPGNSPLHF.

The chain uses TRBV4-1 and TRBJ2-5; 7 nucleotides line up with TRBD2. Germline assignment: CDR1 MGHRA and CDR2 YSYEKL. The junction had 12 bases not matched to a gene; V was cut back by 0 bases and J by 5 bases. CDR3 length: 17 residues. Here the CDR3 DNA reads TGCGCCAGCAGCCAAGACCTGCCGGGGGGTGGTCGGGAGACCCAGTACTTC. Protein sequence: CASSQDLPGGGRETQYF.

The chain recombines TRBV5-1 with TRBJ2-4; 9 positions match TRBD1. Germline CDR1 SGHRS, CDR2 YFSETQ. The CDR3 consists of 16 residues. The junction had 5 bases not matched to a gene; V was cut back by 4 bases and J by 0 bases. For the CDR3, the DNA is TGCGCCAGCAGCACGACAGGGGGTTCAGCCAAAAACATTCAGTACTTC. Translated: CASSTTGGSAKNIQYF. Variable domain in full (rest from reference TRBV5-1 and TRBJ2-4): KAGVTQTPRYLIKTRGQQVTLSCSPISGHRSVSWYQQTPGQGLQFLFEYFSETQRNKGNFPGRFSGRQFSNSRSEMNVSTLELGDSALYLCASSTTGGSAKNIQYFGAGTRLSVL.

The chain has TRBV5-1 and TRBJ1-4, with TRBD1 matching over 9 bases. The ends lost 4 bases at V and 8 bases at J; junction bases unmatched: 12. Germline-derived CDR1 and CDR2 are SGHRS and YFSETQ. The CDR3 loop spans 16 amino acids. The CDR3 region is CASSPRTGAGKEKLFF. The CDR3 bases are TGCGCCAGCAGCCCGAGGACAGGGGCTGGCAAGGAAAAACTGTTTTTT.

This chain links TRBV6-4 with TRBJ1-6; a possible D gene is TRBD1 (6 bases). Trimming pared 6 bases from V and 9 bases from J, leaving 18 bases between. The CDR3 covers 15 residues. Germline V CDR1 and CDR2: MRHNA, SNTAGT. DNA of the CDR3: TGTGCCAGCAGCTCTTTCGGGGGGGCGAGTTCACCCCTCCACTTT. It encodes CASSSFGGASSPLHF.

The rearrangement joins TRBV6-1 to TRBJ2-1; perhaps TRBD1 as D (6 bases). The V gene lost 4 bases and the J gene lost 6 bases, with 13 bases spanning the gap. Per germline, CDR1 MNHNS and CDR2 SASEGT. The CDR3 contains 14 residues. CDR3 nucleotide sequence: TGTGCCAGCAGTGGGGACACGACTGGCAATGAGCAGTTCTTC. Amino acids: CASSGDTTGNEQFF.

This clone was detected a few times. The rearrangement links TRBV13 to TRBJ1-1; D perhaps matches TRBD1 (5 bases). Germline V gene lookup returns CDR1 PRHDT and CDR2 FYEKMQ (reference sequence). Deletions cut 8 bases from V and 1 base from J, with 20 bases between. CDR3 length: 16 amino acids. The CDR3 nucleotides are TGTGCCAGCTTCCCCTGGCCAGGGCCCGAGAACACTGAAGCTTTCTTT. Translated: CASFPWPGPENTEAFF.

The V and J genes are TRBV7-2 and TRBJ2-7; the match to TRBD1 covers 8 bases. The V segment lost 7 bases and the J segment 2 bases; nucleotides outside the gene matches: 7. Germline V gene lookup returns CDR1 SGHTA and CDR2 FQGNSA. The CDR3 extends over 14 amino acids. The CDR3 region is CASTVDRGPYEQYF. The CDR3 DNA reads TGTGCCAGCACCGTCGACAGGGGCCCCTACGAGCAGTACTTC. Using reference TRBV7-2 and TRBJ2-7 for the parts outside the CDR3, the full variable domain is GAGVSQSPSNKVTEKGKDVELRCDPISGHTALYWYRQSLGQGLEFLIYFQGNSAPDKSGLPSDRFSAERTGGSVSTLTIQRTQQEDSAVYLCASTVDRGPYEQYFGPGTRLTVT.

This chain uses TRBV4-1 with TRBJ1-5; TRBD1 agrees at 9 bases. V lost 1 base and J lost 6; bases outside the gene matches: 4. This CDR3 has 15 amino acids. Germline V gene sequence: CDR1 MGHRA, CDR2 YSYEKL. The CDR3 nucleotides read TGCGCCAGCAGCCAAGGGGACAGGGATGTTCAGCCCCAGCATTTT. This encodes CASSQGDRDVQPQHF.

This rearrangement joins TRBV7-8 to TRBJ2-5; D is undetermined. The CDR3 runs to 15 residues. Germline CDR1 SGHVS, CDR2 FQNEAQ. Trimming took off 1 base at V and 0 bases at J, with 9 bases between the two ends. CDR3: CASSLDIVYQETQYF. As DNA, the CDR3 is TGTGCCAGCAGCTTAGATATCGTGTACCAAGAGACCCAGTACTTC.

This clone was detected once. This chain uses TRBV4-3 with TRBJ2-7; 7 bases are a match to TRBD1. The germline V gene has CDR1 LGHNA and CDR2 YSLEER. The V and J ends lost 4 bases and 1 base, in that order; junction bases with no gene match: 7. This CDR3 has 15 amino acids. CDR3 amino acids: CASSLAHRGSYEQYF. The CDR3 nucleotides read TGCGCCAGCAGCCTAGCCCACAGGGGATCCTACGAGCAGTACTTC.

This clone was counted between two and nine times. The chain links TRBV5-1 to TRBJ2-7; the match to TRBD1 covers 10 bases. V gave up 3 bases and J gave up 3 bases; unmatched junction bases: 6. CDR3 size: 15 residues. Germline CDR1 is SGHRS and CDR2 is YFSETQ. CDR3 protein: CASSSQGQGLYEQYF. CDR3 nucleotides: TGCGCCAGCAGCTCGCAGGGACAGGGGCTCTACGAGCAGTACTTC.

The rearrangement uses TRBV7-9 and TRBJ2-1; 9 bases agree with TRBD1. This CDR3 has 12 amino acids. V was pared by 3 bases and J by 13 bases, with 4 bases of the junction left unmatched. Germline CDR1 and CDR2: SEHNR and FQNEAQ (reference sequence). CDR3 nucleotides: TGTGCCAGCAGCTTTACAGGGGGCAAACAGTTCTTC. It translates to CASSFTGGKQFF.

In this sample, this clone turned up once. The rearrangement joins TRBV27 to TRBJ2-1; 10 bases fit TRBD2. In germline, CDR1 is MNHEY, CDR2 SMNVEV (reference sequence). The V and J ends lost 6 bases and 3 bases, in that order; junction bases with no gene match: 8. The CDR3 is 16 residues long. The CDR3 DNA reads as TGTGCCAGCAGGGCAGCCGGGACTAGCGACTACAATGAGCAGTTCTTC. Protein: CASRAAGTSDYNEQFF.